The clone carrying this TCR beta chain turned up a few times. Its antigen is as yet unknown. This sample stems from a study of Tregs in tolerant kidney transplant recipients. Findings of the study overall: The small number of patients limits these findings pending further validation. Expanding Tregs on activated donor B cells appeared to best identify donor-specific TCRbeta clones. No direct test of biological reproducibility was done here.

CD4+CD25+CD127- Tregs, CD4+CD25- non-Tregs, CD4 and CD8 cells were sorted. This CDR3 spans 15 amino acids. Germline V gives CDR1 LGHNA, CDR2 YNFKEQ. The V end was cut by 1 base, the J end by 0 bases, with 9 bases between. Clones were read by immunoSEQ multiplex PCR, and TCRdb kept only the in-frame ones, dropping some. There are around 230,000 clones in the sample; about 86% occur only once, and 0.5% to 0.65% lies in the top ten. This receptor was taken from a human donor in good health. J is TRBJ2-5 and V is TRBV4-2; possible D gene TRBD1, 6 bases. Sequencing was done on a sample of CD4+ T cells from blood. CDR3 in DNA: TGTGCCAGCAGCCAAGGGAACAGGGACCAAGAGACCCAGTACTTC. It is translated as CASSQGNRDQETQYF.